This T cell receptor (beta chain) is from a study of CD8+CD57+ T cells in acquired aplastic anemia. About the research overall: Sorted CD4+ and CD8+ cells gave a mean 3.2 ug DNA, range roughly 0.2 to 27.4 ug. Findings and limits, study-wide: Comparison of patients with controls identified approximately 28 shared CD8+ CDR3 sequences. Statistical testing detected no significant gap in CD8+ Simpson's diversity between patients and controls.

Note on this clonotype: Its antigen is currently unknown.

TCR beta VDJ and CDR3 profiling used genomic DNA as template. One entry per CDR3 protein, called by TCRdb with MiXCR from the reads. This table has some 280,000 distinct CDR3 sequences, 56% appearing once. This CDR3 has 14 amino acids. V shed 6 bases, J shed 0 bases, and the junction held 5 bases outside the gene matches. Germline CDR1 reads DFQATT; CDR2 reads SNEGSKA (reference sequence). The chain combines TRBV20-1 with TRBJ1-1, with 9 positions matching TRBD1. Material for sequencing was sorted CD4+, CD8+, or CD8+CD57+ T cells (not recorded which) from PBMCs. The source of this sequence is a human donor with severe aplastic anemia or a healthy control (not recorded which). The CDR3 reads CSADGDRVNTEAFF. CDR3 DNA sequence: TGCAGTGCGGATGGGGACAGGGTGAACACTGAAGCTTTCTTT.